This T cell receptor beta chain was identified in a study of blood T cell repertoires in COVID-19. There are 17 residues in the CDR3. Germline loops: CDR1 SGHTA, CDR2 FQGNSA. V gave up 2 bases and J gave up 3 bases; unmatched junction bases: 9. This table comes from immunoSEQ multiplex PCR, and its TCRdb copy is limited to in-frame clones, with some not included. The sample contains roughly 200,000 clones, 80% to 90% of which appear only once. Sequencing used peripheral blood. This chain connects TRBV7-2 to TRBJ2-3, with TRBD2 matching 9 bases. The TCR comes from a man in his sixties with acute or convalescent COVID-19. The chain's CDR3 is CASSLPTGLARTDTQYF. CDR3 nucleotides: TGTGCCAGCAGCTTACCAACGGGACTAGCCCGAACAGATACGCAGTATTTT. Combining the CDR3 with reference TRBV7-2 and TRBJ2-3 gives the whole variable domain GAGVSQSPSNKVTEKGKDVELRCDPISGHTALYWYRQSLGQGLEFLIYFQGNSAPDKSGLPSDRFSAERTGGSVSTLTIQRTQQEDSAVYLCASSLPTGLARTDTQYFGPGTRLTVL.